Listed below are T cell receptor beta chains from one sample, sequenced in a study of cytomegalovirus exposure and HLA in healthy donors. The repertoire was sequenced with immunoSEQ multiplex PCR; TCRdb's copy has only in-frame clones and lacks some. The profile shows under 150,000 clones, less than 85% of them singletons. The specimen was PBMCs. Receptors originate from a man in his forties in good health and CMV-seronegative. CDR3s include the opening cysteine and the closing phenylalanine or tryptophan. The D gene is left open where the match is weak. Expanded clones are given a class, and other clones once, few, many or no size at all.

V gene	J gene	clone size	D gene	CDR3 protein	CDR3 DNA
TRBV5-1	TRBJ1-5	.	.	CASSQVPNQPQHF	TGCGCCAGCAGTCAGGTCCCCAATCAGCCCCAGCATTTT
TRBV7-2	TRBJ2-3	.	TRBD2	CATAGGPPDTQYF	TGTGCCACCGCGGGGGGGCCCCCAGATACGCAGTATTTT
TRBV7-8	TRBJ1-4	few	.	CASSPLAVGEKLFF	TGTGCCAGCAGCCCCCTAGCTGTGGGTGAAAAACTGTTTTTT
TRBV7-9	TRBJ2-1	once	TRBD2	CASSHRLAGDLNEQFF	TGTGCCAGCAGCCACAGACTAGCGGGAGATCTAAATGAGCAGTTCTTC
TRBV9	TRBJ2-3	.	.	CASRESGFSTDTQYF	TGTGCCAGCAGAGAGAGCGGGTTTAGCACAGATACGCAGTATTTT
TRBV7-2	TRBJ2-4	.	.	CASSYPPGGEAKNIQYF	TGTGCCAGTAGCTACCCTCCCGGAGGGGAGGCCAAAAACATTCAGTACTTC
TRBV7-6	TRBJ1-4	.	.	CASSDPEGGGTNEKLFF	TGTGCCAGCAGCGACCCAGAGGGAGGGGGGACTAATGAAAAACTGTTTTTT
TRBV6-1	TRBJ2-1	.	TRBD1	CASSEGGQGFYNEQFF	TGTGCCAGCAGTGAAGGGGGACAGGGATTCTACAATGAGCAGTTCTTC
TRBV18	TRBJ1-2	.	.	CASSPDTTNYGYTF	TGTGCCAGCTCACCCGACACAACTAACTATGGCTACACCTTC
TRBV25-1	TRBJ2-1	.	TRBD2	CASSGGPERGNNEQFF	TGTGCCAGCAGTGGGGGTCCCGAGCGGGGTAACAATGAGCAGTTCTTC
TRBV9	TRBJ2-7	.	TRBD1	CASSLGQGARYEQYF	TGTGCCAGCAGCCTCGGACAGGGGGCGAGGTACGAGCAGTACTTC
TRBV4-3	TRBJ2-3	.	.	CASSQDSGPTDTQYF	TGCGCCAGCAGCCAAGATTCAGGTCCCACAGATACGCAGTATTTT
TRBV28	TRBJ2-3	.	.	CASSRGGDTQYF	TGTGCCAGCAGCCGGGGAGGAGATACGCAGTATTTT
TRBV29-1	TRBJ1-2	.	.	CSVEVPAWTDYGYTF	TGCAGCGTTGAAGTCCCGGCCTGGACAGACTATGGCTACACCTTC
TRBV14	TRBJ1-2	.	TRBD1	CASSQEGSAGGQEANYGYTF	TGTGCCAGCAGCCAAGAGGGGAGCGCAGGGGGGCAGGAAGCTAACTATGGCTACACCTTC
TRBV4-2	TRBJ1-2	.	TRBD1	CASSQGGQGHYGYTF	TGTGCCAGCAGCCAAGGGGGACAGGGTCACTATGGCTACACCTTC
TRBV14	TRBJ2-3	.	.	CASSQELDGDTQYF	TGTGCCAGCAGCCAAGAACTAGACGGAGATACGCAGTATTTT
TRBV19	TRBJ1-4	.	.	CASSPGGGRNEKLFF	TGTGCCAGTAGTCCTGGGGGCGGCCGTAATGAAAAACTGTTTTTT
TRBV7-9	TRBJ2-7	.	.	CATGGTDSYEQYF	TGTGCCACGGGGGGGACAGACTCCTACGAGCAGTACTTC
TRBV19	TRBJ1-1	.	.	CASSTLGGEAFF	TGTGCCAGTAGCACCCTGGGGGGAGAAGCTTTCTTT
TRBV5-5	TRBJ2-5	.	.	CASSWALQETQYF	TGTGCCAGCAGCTGGGCCCTACAAGAGACCCAGTACTTC
TRBV5-1	TRBJ1-2	.	.	CASSLERSNYGYTF	TGCGCCAGCAGCTTGGAACGGTCTAACTATGGCTACACCTTC
TRBV19	TRBJ2-1	.	TRBD2	CASRSEAGAGNEQFF	TGTGCCAGTAGGTCGGAAGCGGGGGCGGGGAATGAGCAGTTCTTC
TRBV7-6	TRBJ2-1	.	TRBD2	CASSPTAGDYNEQFF	TGTGCCAGCAGCCCAACCGCGGGGGACTACAATGAGCAGTTCTTC
TRBV7-9	TRBJ1-2	.	.	CASSLGLYGYTF	TGTGCCAGCAGCTTAGGTCTCTATGGCTACACCTTC
TRBV27	TRBJ1-1	once	TRBD1	CASSVRQGAQPTEAFF	TGTGCCAGCAGTGTCCGACAGGGGGCGCAACCCACTGAAGCTTTCTTT
TRBV19	TRBJ2-7	.	TRBD1	CASSIGTGGDEQYF	TGTGCCAGTAGTATCGGAACAGGGGGCGACGAGCAGTACTTC
TRBV5-5	TRBJ1-5	.	.	CASSLGHSNQPQHF	TGTGCCAGCAGCTTAGGACATAGCAATCAGCCCCAGCATTTT
TRBV9	TRBJ1-2	.	.	CASSVAGQYGYTF	TGTGCCAGCAGCGTAGCTGGTCAGTATGGCTACACCTTC
TRBV10-3	TRBJ1-2	.	TRBD1	CAIRTTGGGYGYTF	TGTGCCATCAGAACGACAGGGGGCGGGTATGGCTACACCTTC
TRBV6-5	TRBJ1-4	.	.	CASSWGSSNEKLFF	TGTGCCAGCAGTTGGGGCAGCTCGAATGAAAAACTGTTTTTT
TRBV12-5	TRBJ2-1	.	TRBD2	CASGPGLAGPSSYNEQFF	TGTGCTAGTGGACCGGGACTAGCGGGGCCCAGCTCCTACAATGAGCAGTTCTTC
TRBV2	TRBJ1-2	.	.	CASSEEQIYGYTF	TGTGCCAGCAGTGAGGAGCAGATCTATGGCTACACCTTC
TRBV28	TRBJ2-7	.	.	CASSLTRADTYEQYF	TGTGCCAGCAGCTTGACCCGCGCGGACACCTACGAGCAGTACTTC
TRBV5-4	TRBJ1-3	.	TRBD1	CASSPDRGGNTIYF	TGTGCCAGCAGCCCCGACAGGGGTGGAAACACCATATATTTT
TRBV29-1	TRBJ2-7	.	.	CSAGDSRRSFYEQYF	TGCAGCGCCGGGGATAGCCGGAGATCCTTCTACGAGCAGTACTTC